Listed below are T cell receptor beta chains from one sample, sequenced in a study of control samples from healthy donors and cancer patients. Sequenced by immunoSEQ multiplex PCR; TCRdb stores in-frame clones only, minus some. The sample includes about 270,000 clones, more than 65% of them seen just once. The sequenced material came from PBMCs. All receptors come from a woman aged 55 to 70 with lung cancer. Each CDR3 is given with its conserved first and last residue. A D gene is named only where the DNA matches it firmly. Not every row has a clone size; where given, it reads once, few, many or a size class.

clone_size: once; cdr3_length: 14; v_call: TRBV9; d_call: NA; j_call: TRBJ2-1; cdr3_aa: CASSGDPLGNEQFF; cdr3_nt: TGTGCCAGCAGCGGGGACCCCCTTGGCAATGAGCAGTTCTTC
clone_size: NA; cdr3_length: 14; v_call: TRBV6-4; d_call: NA; j_call: TRBJ2-3; cdr3_aa: CASSDTTSSDTQYF; cdr3_nt: TGTGCCAGCAGTGACACGACTAGTTCAGATACGCAGTATTTT
clone_size: NA; cdr3_length: 15; v_call: TRBV2; d_call: TRBD2; j_call: TRBJ2-7; cdr3_aa: CASSLSGRAAYEQYF; cdr3_nt: TGTGCCAGCAGTTTAAGCGGGAGGGCTGCCTACGAGCAGTACTTC
clone_size: NA; cdr3_length: 14; v_call: TRBV2; d_call: NA; j_call: TRBJ2-2; cdr3_aa: CASSEWRNPGELFF; cdr3_nt: TGTGCCAGCAGTGAATGGCGGAACCCAGGGGAGCTGTTTTTT
clone_size: few; cdr3_length: 15; v_call: TRBV5-1; d_call: NA; j_call: TRBJ1-3; cdr3_aa: CASKQGEFAGNTIYF; cdr3_nt: TGCGCCAGCAAACAAGGGGAGTTCGCGGGAAACACCATATATTTT
clone_size: NA; cdr3_length: 15; v_call: TRBV6-4; d_call: NA; j_call: TRBJ2-7; cdr3_aa: CASSPPDRGGYEQYF; cdr3_nt: TGTGCCAGCAGCCCTCCCGACAGAGGGGGCTACGAGCAGTACTTC
clone_size: NA; cdr3_length: 13; v_call: TRBV2; d_call: NA; j_call: TRBJ2-2; cdr3_aa: CATSLESTGELFF; cdr3_nt: TGTGCCACCTCTCTAGAGAGCACCGGGGAGCTGTTTTTT
clone_size: NA; cdr3_length: 12; v_call: TRBV5-1; d_call: NA; j_call: TRBJ2-7; cdr3_aa: CASSLGGVEQYF; cdr3_nt: TGCGCCAGCAGCTTGGGTGGAGTCGAGCAGTACTTC
clone_size: NA; cdr3_length: 14; v_call: TRBV18; d_call: NA; j_call: TRBJ2-7; cdr3_aa: CASSLGRDFYEQYF; cdr3_nt: TGTGCCAGCTCCCTCGGTCGGGATTTCTACGAGCAGTACTTC
clone_size: NA; cdr3_length: 12; v_call: TRBV6-5; d_call: NA; j_call: TRBJ2-7; cdr3_aa: CGGQGGTYEQYF; cdr3_nt: TGTGGGGGGCAGGGGGGGACCTACGAGCAGTACTTC
clone_size: NA; cdr3_length: 11; v_call: TRBV3-1/TRBV3-2; d_call: NA; j_call: TRBJ2-5; cdr3_aa: CASSQDGAQYF; cdr3_nt: TGTGCCAGCAGCCAAGACGGGGCCCAGTACTTC
clone_size: NA; cdr3_length: 12; v_call: TRBV3-1/TRBV3-2; d_call: NA; j_call: TRBJ1-1; cdr3_aa: CASSQDSRRAFF; cdr3_nt: TGTGCCAGCAGCCAGGACAGTCGGCGAGCTTTCTTT
clone_size: NA; cdr3_length: 14; v_call: TRBV18; d_call: NA; j_call: TRBJ1-4; cdr3_aa: CASSPQGRDEKLFF; cdr3_nt: TGTGCCAGCTCACCACAGGGAAGGGATGAAAAACTGTTTTTT
clone_size: NA; cdr3_length: 12; v_call: TRBV9; d_call: NA; j_call: TRBJ1-2; cdr3_aa: CASRIPSAGYTF; cdr3_nt: TGTGCCAGCAGAATCCCCAGCGCTGGCTACACCTTC
clone_size: NA; cdr3_length: 15; v_call: TRBV5-1; d_call: NA; j_call: TRBJ2-2; cdr3_aa: CASSWTAANTGELFF; cdr3_nt: TGCGCCAGCAGCTGGACAGCAGCGAACACCGGGGAGCTGTTTTTT
clone_size: NA; cdr3_length: 14; v_call: TRBV5-6; d_call: NA; j_call: TRBJ1-1; cdr3_aa: CASSLGPLNTEAFF; cdr3_nt: TGTGCCAGCAGCTTGGGGCCGTTGAACACTGAAGCTTTCTTT
clone_size: NA; cdr3_length: 16; v_call: TRBV3-1/TRBV3-2; d_call: TRBD2; j_call: TRBJ2-3; cdr3_aa: CASSQDGGGRADTQYF; cdr3_nt: TGTGCCAGCAGCCAAGATGGCGGGGGAAGAGCAGATACGCAGTATTTT
clone_size: NA; cdr3_length: 14; v_call: TRBV7-9; d_call: NA; j_call: TRBJ2-2; cdr3_aa: CASSLASRTGELFF; cdr3_nt: TGTGCCAGCAGCTTAGCCTCCCGTACCGGGGAGCTGTTTTTT
clone_size: NA; cdr3_length: 15; v_call: TRBV28; d_call: TRBD2; j_call: TRBJ2-7; cdr3_aa: CASSFRLAGSYEQYF; cdr3_nt: TGTGCCAGCAGTTTTCGACTAGCGGGCTCCTACGAGCAGTACTTC
clone_size: NA; cdr3_length: 15; v_call: TRBV2; d_call: TRBD1; j_call: TRBJ1-1; cdr3_aa: CASRPGTGLNTEAFF; cdr3_nt: TGTGCCAGCAGACCTGGGACAGGGTTGAACACTGAAGCTTTCTTT
clone_size: NA; cdr3_length: 13; v_call: TRBV6-5; d_call: NA; j_call: TRBJ1-4; cdr3_aa: CASSRRQWEKLFF; cdr3_nt: TGTGCCAGCAGTCGGCGGCAGTGGGAAAAACTGTTTTTT
clone_size: NA; cdr3_length: 14; v_call: TRBV29-1; d_call: NA; j_call: TRBJ1-3; cdr3_aa: CSVAKGNSGNTIYF; cdr3_nt: TGCAGCGTGGCGAAAGGGAACTCTGGAAACACCATATATTTT
clone_size: NA; cdr3_length: 13; v_call: TRBV3-1/TRBV3-2; d_call: TRBD2; j_call: TRBJ2-1; cdr3_aa: CASSGLAHNEQFF; cdr3_nt: TGTGCCAGCAGCGGACTAGCGCACAATGAGCAGTTCTTC
clone_size: NA; cdr3_length: 15; v_call: TRBV28; d_call: TRBD2; j_call: TRBJ2-1; cdr3_aa: CASSSAGGSYNEQFF; cdr3_nt: TGTGCCAGCAGTTCCGCGGGAGGCTCCTACAATGAGCAGTTCTTC
clone_size: NA; cdr3_length: 13; v_call: TRBV27; d_call: NA; j_call: TRBJ2-1; cdr3_aa: CASSTRDVYEQFF; cdr3_nt: TGTGCCAGCAGTACCCGGGACGTCTATGAGCAGTTCTTC
clone_size: NA; cdr3_length: 14; v_call: TRBV15; d_call: TRBD1; j_call: TRBJ1-2; cdr3_aa: CATSRETRTGGYTF; cdr3_nt: TGTGCCACCAGCAGGGAAACTCGGACAGGGGGCTACACCTTC
clone_size: NA; cdr3_length: 14; v_call: TRBV2; d_call: TRBD2; j_call: TRBJ2-3; cdr3_aa: CASRRTSVTDTQYF; cdr3_nt: TGTGCCAGCAGACGGACTAGCGTCACAGATACGCAGTATTTT
clone_size: NA; cdr3_length: 16; v_call: TRBV6-5; d_call: NA; j_call: TRBJ1-5; cdr3_aa: CASSLGGGGFNQPQHF; cdr3_nt: TGTGCCAGCAGTTTAGGGGGTGGGGGATTCAATCAGCCCCAGCATTTT
clone_size: NA; cdr3_length: 13; v_call: TRBV19; d_call: NA; j_call: TRBJ2-3; cdr3_aa: CASSGPRTDTQYF; cdr3_nt: TGTGCCAGTAGTGGCCCTCGCACAGATACGCAGTATTTT
clone_size: many; cdr3_length: 14; v_call: TRBV11-3; d_call: NA; j_call: TRBJ2-1; cdr3_aa: CASSLGFAGFEQFF; cdr3_nt: TGTGCCAGCAGCTTAGGTTTTGCGGGGTTTGAGCAGTTCTTC
clone_size: NA; cdr3_length: 15; v_call: TRBV10-2; d_call: NA; j_call: TRBJ2-7; cdr3_aa: CASSEVAYGGYEQYF; cdr3_nt: TGCGCCAGCAGTGAAGTGGCCTATGGGGGCTACGAGCAGTACTTC
clone_size: NA; cdr3_length: 15; v_call: TRBV19; d_call: NA; j_call: TRBJ2-3; cdr3_aa: CASSVTMVVRDTQYF; cdr3_nt: TGTGCCAGTAGCGTAACGATGGTCGTTAGAGATACGCAGTATTTT
clone_size: few; cdr3_length: 18; v_call: TRBV30; d_call: TRBD2; j_call: TRBJ2-1; cdr3_aa: CAWRGRSLAGGVGNEQFF; cdr3_nt: TGTGCCTGGAGGGGCAGGAGTCTAGCGGGGGGTGTCGGGAATGAGCAGTTCTTC
clone_size: NA; cdr3_length: 11; v_call: TRBV12-3/TRBV12-4; d_call: NA; j_call: TRBJ2-7; cdr3_aa: CASSLKNEQYF; cdr3_nt: TGTGCCAGCAGTTTGAAAAACGAGCAGTACTTC
clone_size: once; cdr3_length: 14; v_call: TRBV5-4; d_call: NA; j_call: TRBJ2-3; cdr3_aa: CASSGGGFTDTQYF; cdr3_nt: TGTGCCAGCAGCGGAGGGGGATTCACAGATACGCAGTATTTT
clone_size: NA; cdr3_length: 14; v_call: TRBV5-4; d_call: TRBD1; j_call: TRBJ1-2; cdr3_aa: CASSSQGARSGYTF; cdr3_nt: TGTGCCAGCAGCTCCCAGGGGGCGCGGAGTGGCTACACCTTC
clone_size: NA; cdr3_length: 11; v_call: TRBV2; d_call: NA; j_call: TRBJ2-5; cdr3_aa: CASKEGETQYF; cdr3_nt: TGTGCCAGCAAGGAGGGGGAGACCCAGTACTTC
clone_size: NA; cdr3_length: 13; v_call: TRBV29-1; d_call: TRBD1; j_call: TRBJ2-5; cdr3_aa: CSVGDRGQETQYF; cdr3_nt: TGCAGCGTCGGGGACAGGGGGCAAGAGACCCAGTACTTC
clone_size: NA; cdr3_length: 14; v_call: TRBV5-4; d_call: NA; j_call: TRBJ1-2; cdr3_aa: CASSSGGASYGYTF; cdr3_nt: TGTGCCAGCAGCTCCGGGGGCGCAAGCTATGGCTACACCTTC
clone_size: NA; cdr3_length: 18; v_call: TRBV5-3; d_call: TRBD2; j_call: TRBJ2-7; cdr3_aa: CARWTIPGLAGATYEQYF; cdr3_nt: TGTGCCAGATGGACCATTCCGGGACTAGCGGGAGCTACCTACGAGCAGTACTTC
clone_size: NA; cdr3_length: 11; v_call: TRBV10-3; d_call: NA; j_call: TRBJ1-1; cdr3_aa: CASRWNTEAFF; cdr3_nt: TGTGCCTCGAGGTGGAACACTGAAGCTTTCTTT
clone_size: NA; cdr3_length: 14; v_call: TRBV5-5; d_call: NA; j_call: TRBJ2-3; cdr3_aa: CANSISWGTDTQYF; cdr3_nt: TGTGCCAACAGCATTAGCTGGGGCACAGATACGCAGTATTTT
clone_size: NA; cdr3_length: 15; v_call: TRBV5-5; d_call: TRBD1; j_call: TRBJ2-1; cdr3_aa: CASSFSTGSYNEQFF; cdr3_nt: TGTGCCAGCAGCTTTTCGACAGGGTCTTACAATGAGCAGTTCTTC
clone_size: NA; cdr3_length: 15; v_call: TRBV7-9; d_call: TRBD1; j_call: TRBJ2-5; cdr3_aa: CASSPDRGRQETQYF; cdr3_nt: TGTGCCAGCAGCCCCGACAGGGGTCGCCAAGAGACCCAGTACTTC
clone_size: NA; cdr3_length: 12; v_call: TRBV4-2; d_call: NA; j_call: TRBJ2-5; cdr3_aa: CASSHPQETQYF; cdr3_nt: TGTGCCAGCAGCCACCCTCAAGAGACCCAGTACTTC
clone_size: NA; cdr3_length: 14; v_call: TRBV7-9; d_call: TRBD1; j_call: TRBJ1-2; cdr3_aa: CASSPGQGARGYTF; cdr3_nt: TGTGCCAGCAGCCCGGGACAGGGGGCGCGGGGCTACACCTTC
clone_size: few; cdr3_length: 15; v_call: TRBV9; d_call: NA; j_call: TRBJ1-3; cdr3_aa: CASSVDHTPGNTIYF; cdr3_nt: TGTGCCAGCAGCGTAGACCACACCCCTGGAAACACCATATATTTT
clone_size: NA; cdr3_length: 15; v_call: TRBV3-1/TRBV3-2; d_call: NA; j_call: TRBJ1-2; cdr3_aa: CASSRTTPSDYGYTF; cdr3_nt: TGTGCCAGCAGCCGTACCACTCCGTCCGACTATGGCTACACCTTC
clone_size: NA; cdr3_length: 16; v_call: TRBV5-1; d_call: TRBD2; j_call: TRBJ2-3; cdr3_aa: CASSPLAGGGTDTQYF; cdr3_nt: TGCGCCAGCAGCCCCCTAGCGGGGGGCGGGACAGATACGCAGTATTTT
clone_size: NA; cdr3_length: 15; v_call: TRBV5-1; d_call: NA; j_call: TRBJ1-1; cdr3_aa: CASSLETRMNTEAFF; cdr3_nt: TGCGCCAGCAGCTTGGAGACCAGAATGAACACTGAAGCTTTCTTT
clone_size: NA; cdr3_length: 16; v_call: TRBV5-6; d_call: TRBD1; j_call: TRBJ1-4; cdr3_aa: CASSPWGDRVNEKLFF; cdr3_nt: TGTGCCAGCAGCCCCTGGGGGGACAGGGTTAATGAAAAACTGTTTTTT
clone_size: NA; cdr3_length: 13; v_call: TRBV18; d_call: NA; j_call: TRBJ2-5; cdr3_aa: CASSPGGQETQYF; cdr3_nt: TGTGCCAGCTCACCTGGGGGCCAGGAGACCCAGTACTTC
clone_size: NA; cdr3_length: 13; v_call: TRBV5-1; d_call: NA; j_call: TRBJ2-7; cdr3_aa: CASSPDLSYEQYF; cdr3_nt: TGCGCCAGCAGCCCCGACCTCTCCTACGAGCAGTACTTC